Below, one T cell receptor beta chain is given with its context. This receptor's antigen is unknown. There are no base qualities to consult, and no much larger clone falls within one base. The sample originates from a study of Graves' ophthalmopathy and Graves' hyperthyroidism listed by TCRdb under 2018. Regarding the study in general: Peripheral blood was collected at initial diagnosis, before any treatment. TCR beta repertoire signatures were used to distinguish Graves' ophthalmopathy from Graves' hyperthyroidism and to predict progression to ophthalmopathy. In total, approximately 130 blood samples were TCR-sequenced: approximately 42 ophthalmopathy, under 85 hyperthyroidism and some 17 hyperthyroidism-to-ophthalmopathy patients. A discovery set of 95 to 100 patients (under 45 ophthalmopathy, 55 to 65 stable hyperthyroidism) was enrolled to explore V-J signatures distinguishing ophthalmopathy from hyperthyroidism. An independent validation cohort was composed of approximately 19 hyperthyroidism patients and 17 patients who later progressed from hyperthyroidism to ophthalmopathy. In over 5 hyperthyroidism patients, the T-cell repertoire of thyroid tissue was compared with the T-cell repertoire of blood. Once sampling was done, hyperthyroidism patients were given methimazole at a starting dose of 30 mg daily, while ophthalmopathy patients were given high-dose intravenous methylprednisolone. The paper as a whole reports these results and caveats: Most expanded thyroid clonotypes with frequency above 0.001 were also detected in blood, suggesting blood repertoires may reflect the thyroid immune response. Ophthalmopathy was separated from stable hyperthyroidism by the 13-signature model with roughly 87% sensitivity and roughly 82% specificity in cross-validation and with 80%/75% in the test set. Sample size was not statistically predetermined, and group allocation was not concealed from the investigators. In validation, the model predicted ophthalmopathy progression with about 64% sensitivity and around 72% specificity; some 13 predicted patients were CT-confirmed with GO in a median of 6.5 months.

The ophthalmopathy patients had moderately to severely active disease, with a Clinical Activity Score of 3 or higher, a NOSPECS grade of 4 or higher, and a disease duration of less than 3 months. Patients with other autoimmune diseases, uncontrolled infections, pregnancy or lactation were excluded from the study. Diagnosis relied on clinical symptoms, serum thyroxine, TRAb, thyroid ultrasound and orbital computed tomography. Using Ficoll-Paque density gradient centrifugation, PBMCs were isolated from less than 13 ml of fresh peripheral blood. Total RNA was extracted with Trizol reagent and quality-checked on an Agilent 2100 Bioanalyzer. Compared with germline, V lacks 11 bases and J lacks 2 bases; bases without a gene match: 5. Per the germline V gene, WSHSY is the CDR1 and SAAADI is the CDR2. From the cysteine up to the phenylalanine, the CDR3 has a length of 12 residues. The kept DNA is CDR3 alone, 36 bases in frame from the first base.

For repertoire sequencing, TCR beta CDR3 regions were amplified from RNA transcripts. The first round was an RT-PCR using HTBI primers with the Qiagen OneStep RT-PCR kit, and this first round was followed by a second-round multiplex PCR, then size selection and purification. The libraries underwent paired-end sequencing with 100 bp reads on an Illumina HiSeq2000. Per the source publication's procedure: SOAPnuke was used to process the reads, removing any read that contained adapters or uncalled bases, had a mean Phred below 15, or lacked an exact match to the constant primer or identifier. COPE v1.2.5 was used to merge the high-quality paired reads. Each unique nucleotide sequence was defined as a clonotype, and clonotypes were aligned to IMGT TRB V, D and J references with MiTCR v1.1. Analysis was restricted to V-J combinations with a frequency above 0.0001, which covered roughly 99% of repertoires. For each V-J combination, a TCR clonal expansion and chaos score was defined as F50 clonal expansion divided by the chaos observed in the TCRdist matrix. Welch's t-statistics and random forest were used to narrow the features down to roughly twelve V-J combinations, which were then fed into a naive Bayes classifier. Thyroid-blood repertoire similarity was quantified with the Morisita-Horn index. In-frame beta chains were kept once TCRdb had trimmed the public reads at Q25 with fastp and called clones with MiXCR. Each CDR3 protein appears once, grouped with its most common genes and DNA. V and J calls and clone size were set by TCRdb, not the authors. The sample data list about 660,000 distinct CDR3 sequences, and over 40% of these were observed just once. About 3.3% of the sample is taken by the ten largest.

This receptor was identified in an adult man with Graves' ophthalmopathy. The sequence joins TRBV10-2 to TRBJ2-7; 8 of the junction bases match TRBD1. Sequencing was carried out using peripheral blood. In nucleotide form, the sequence is TGCGCCGGGACAGGAGGGACCTACGAGCAGTACTTC. Its protein is CAGTGGTYEQYF.